The source of this TCR beta chain is a study of blood T cell repertoires in COVID-19. Study details: The United States, Italy and Spain were the sources of the acute and convalescent COVID-19 samples. The cDNA or gDNA used as material had been derived from T cells, B-cell-depleted T cells, or PBMCs.

Sequencing was performed with immunoSEQ multiplex PCR; in TCRdb, only in-frame clones are kept and a portion is missing. Altogether more than 90,000 clones are present, about 85% being singletons, with the ten largest covering roughly 8.2%. The J segment lost 5 bases and the V segment lost 7 bases, leaving 12 bases of the junction unmatched. The CDR3 contains 17 residues. The V gene's germline CDR1 is LGHNT and CDR2 FRNRAP. This clonotype was obtained from a human donor in a cohort sampled during active COVID-19. Sequencing was carried out using peripheral blood. The chain employs TRBV12-5 and TRBJ2-2; TRBD2 matches at 11 bases. As DNA, the CDR3 is TGTGCTAGTGCCCCAGGTGGGCTAGCGGGAGGTACCGGGGAGCTGTTTTTT. Protein product: CASAPGGLAGGTGELFF.